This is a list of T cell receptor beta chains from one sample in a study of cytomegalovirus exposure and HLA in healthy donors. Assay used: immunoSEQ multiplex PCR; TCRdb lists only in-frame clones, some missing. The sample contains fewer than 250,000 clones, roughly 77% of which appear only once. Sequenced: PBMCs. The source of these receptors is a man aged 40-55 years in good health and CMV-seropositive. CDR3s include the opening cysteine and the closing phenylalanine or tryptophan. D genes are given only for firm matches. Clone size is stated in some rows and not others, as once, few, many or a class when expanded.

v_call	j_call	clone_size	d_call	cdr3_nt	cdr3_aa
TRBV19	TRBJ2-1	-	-	TGTGCCAGTAGTAGTGACTCGTACAATGAGCAGTTCTTC	CASSSDSYNEQFF
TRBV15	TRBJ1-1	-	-	TGTGCCACCAGCAAGAGGAGGGAGAACACTGAAGCTTTCTTT	CATSKRRENTEAFF
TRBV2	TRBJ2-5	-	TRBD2	TGTGCCTCCAAGCAGCGGGGTACAGGAGCCCAAGAGACCCAGTACTTC	CASKQRGTGAQETQYF
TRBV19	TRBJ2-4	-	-	TGTGCCAGTAGTCAGAGCGTCTCCGCCAAAAACATTCAGTACTTC	CASSQSVSAKNIQYF
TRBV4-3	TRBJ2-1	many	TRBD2	TGCGCCAGCAGCCAGTACCTAGCGGGAGATGGTAATGAGCAGTTCTTC	CASSQYLAGDGNEQFF
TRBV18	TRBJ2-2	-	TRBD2	TGTGCCAGCTCATCAGGACTAGCGGGGTTTACCGGGGAGCTGTTTTTT	CASSSGLAGFTGELFF
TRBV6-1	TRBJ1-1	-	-	TGTGCCAGCTGCACAGGGACTATAGGGACTGAAGCTTTCTTT	CASCTGTIGTEAFF
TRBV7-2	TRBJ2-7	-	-	TGTGCCAGCAGCCAAGGACATTCCTACGAGCAGTACTTC	CASSQGHSYEQYF
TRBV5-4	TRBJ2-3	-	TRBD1	TGTGCCAGCAGCTACGGACAGGGGGACACAGATACGCAGTATTTT	CASSYGQGDTDTQYF
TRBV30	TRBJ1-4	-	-	TGTGCCTGGAGTCGGGACACTTCGGATGAAAAACTGTTTTTT	CAWSRDTSDEKLFF
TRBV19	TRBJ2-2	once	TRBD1	TGTGCCACCCGGGGGGACAGGGCCGCGAACACCGGGGAGCTGTTTTTT	CATRGDRAANTGELFF
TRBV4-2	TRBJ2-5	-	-	TGTGCCAGCAGCCCCTGGGGCGGGGTAGTTGGGCAAGAGACCCAGTACTTC	CASSPWGGVVGQETQYF
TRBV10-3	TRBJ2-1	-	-	TGTGCCATCAGTGAGAACCCCGCGGATGGGGGGAATGAGCAGTTCTTC	CAISENPADGGNEQFF
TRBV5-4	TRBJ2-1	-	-	TGTGCCAGCAGCCCGCTGGGCGGGAATGAGCAGTTCTTC	CASSPLGGNEQFF
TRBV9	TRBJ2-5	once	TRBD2	TGTGCCAGCAGCGCACTCGACGGGGGGGCCCGGGAGACCCAGTACTTC	CASSALDGGARETQYF